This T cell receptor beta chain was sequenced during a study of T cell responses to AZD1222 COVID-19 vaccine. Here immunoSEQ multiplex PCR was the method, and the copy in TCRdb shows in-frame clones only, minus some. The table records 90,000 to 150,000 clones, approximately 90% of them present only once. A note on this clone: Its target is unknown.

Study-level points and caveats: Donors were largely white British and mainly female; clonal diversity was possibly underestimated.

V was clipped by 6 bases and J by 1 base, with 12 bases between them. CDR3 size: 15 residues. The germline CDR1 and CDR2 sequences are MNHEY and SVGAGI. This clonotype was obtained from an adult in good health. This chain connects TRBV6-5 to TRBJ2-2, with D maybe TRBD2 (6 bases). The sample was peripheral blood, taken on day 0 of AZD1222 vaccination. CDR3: CASREEGMNTGELFF. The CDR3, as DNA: TGTGCCAGCAGGGAGGAGGGGATGAACACCGGGGAGCTGTTTTTT.